The T cell receptor beta chain described here comes from a study of blood T cell repertoires in COVID-19. Study-level background: PBMCs, B-cell-depleted T cells, or T cells were the source of the cDNA or gDNA that made up the material.

TCRdb's table, derived via immunoSEQ multiplex PCR, lists solely in-frame clones and lacks some. The sample has 250,000 to 300,000 clones, approximately 80% seen once. Someone with COVID-19 had been met by exposed participants within 2 weeks before study entry. The germline V gene encodes CDR1 GTSNPN and CDR2 SVGIG (reference sequence). Trimming shortened V by 3 bases and J by 2 bases, and 7 bases separated the two germline ends. CDR3 length equals 12 residues. The material sequenced was PBMCs or T cells enriched from blood (not recorded which). The TCR comes from a man in his forties or fifties who had been exposed to COVID-19. The chain employs TRBV30 and TRBJ1-2; D is unclear. The CDR3 loop is CAWSDGNYGYTF. Here the CDR3 DNA reads TGTGCCTGGAGCGACGGGAACTATGGCTACACCTTC.